What follows are 8 T cell receptor beta chains derived from one specimen sequenced in a study of early T cells in non-severe SARS-CoV-2 infection. TCRdb reprocessed the 5' RACE reads via MiXCR and lists one record per CDR3 protein. The sample has 120,000 or so distinct CDR3 sequences, about 12% seen once. Specimen: whole blood, collected at baseline. The source is an adult who was a healthcare worker with PCR-confirmed SARS-CoV-2 infection or an uninfected control (not recorded which).

The rearrangement links TRBV6-1 to TRBJ2-1; D uncertain. Germline loops: CDR1 MNHNS, CDR2 SASEGT. The germline V and J ends were trimmed by 4 bases and 7 bases, with 8 bases remaining between them. The CDR3 consists of 12 residues. The DNA of the CDR3 is TGTGCCAGCAGTGTCGTTAGGAATGAGCAGTTCTTC. Amino acids: CASSVVRNEQFF.

This clonotype was seen at least ten times. The chain combines TRBV6-5 with TRBJ2-7, with 7 bases lining up with TRBD2. The length of the CDR3 is 13 residues. The trim removed 5 bases at V and 3 bases at J, leaving 4 bases unmatched. The germline gives CDR1 MNHEY, CDR2 SVGAGI. The CDR3 sequence is CASSREGRYEQYF. The CDR3 DNA reads TGTGCCAGCAGTAGGGAGGGCCGCTACGAGCAGTACTTC.

The V gene is TRBV12-3 or TRBV12-4, the J gene TRBJ2-7; D is perhaps TRBD1 (6 bases). The CDR3 is made up of 13 amino acids. The ends were cut back, 5 bases at V and 3 bases at J, with 11 bases in the middle. In DNA form, the CDR3 reads TGTGCCAGCAGTGCGGACAGCTACTACGAGCAGTACTTC. Translated, it gives CASSADSYYEQYF.

This clonotype has ten or more counts. The V and J genes are TRBV10-3 and TRBJ2-7; D remains ambiguous. CDR3 length: 12 residues. The V end lost 2 bases, the J end lost 4 bases, and 6 bases lay between the germline ends. Germline V gene sequence: CDR1 ENHRY, CDR2 SYGVKD. This chain's CDR3 is CAISENSYEQYF. In nucleotides, the CDR3 is TGTGCCATCAGTGAGAATTCTTACGAGCAGTACTTC.

This clonotype was seen more than once but under ten times. V usage is TRBV12-3 or TRBV12-4 and J usage is TRBJ2-7; no clear D gene. V was clipped by 5 bases and J by 2 bases, with 13 bases between them. The CDR3 totals 14 residues. Here the CDR3 reads CASSPSSIPYEQYF. CDR3 DNA: TGTGCCAGCAGTCCATCGAGCATACCCTACGAGCAGTACTTC.

V gene TRBV21-1 combines with J gene TRBJ2-5; the table names TRBD1, a call not compared with the DNA. TRBV21-1 is marked as a pseudogene. The CDR3 is 10 residues long. The CDR3 reads CASSPPIRYF. The CDR3 region has the DNA TGTGCCAGCAGCCCCCCCATCCGGTACTTC.

CDR3 nucleotides: TGCAGTGCTAGTTTTAGGAACATTCAGTACTTC. It translates to CSASFRNIQYF. The genes are TRBV20-1 and TRBJ2-4; D is unclear. Germline-derived CDR1 and CDR2 are DFQATT and SNEGSKA (reference sequence). The CDR3 totals 11 residues. Trimming stripped 3 bases from V and 7 bases from J, with 7 bases between.

In its sample, this clonotype ranks as medium-sized (0.01 to 0.1%). This chain joins TRBV2 and TRBJ1-2, with no clear D. CDR3 length: 16 amino acids. Germline V gives CDR1 SNHLY, CDR2 FYNNEI. V was cut by 6 bases and J by 0 bases, with 17 bases left in between. The CDR3 spells CASRDTLEDANYGYTF. For the CDR3, the DNA is TGTGCCAGCAGGGATACTTTAGAAGATGCTAACTATGGCTACACCTTC.